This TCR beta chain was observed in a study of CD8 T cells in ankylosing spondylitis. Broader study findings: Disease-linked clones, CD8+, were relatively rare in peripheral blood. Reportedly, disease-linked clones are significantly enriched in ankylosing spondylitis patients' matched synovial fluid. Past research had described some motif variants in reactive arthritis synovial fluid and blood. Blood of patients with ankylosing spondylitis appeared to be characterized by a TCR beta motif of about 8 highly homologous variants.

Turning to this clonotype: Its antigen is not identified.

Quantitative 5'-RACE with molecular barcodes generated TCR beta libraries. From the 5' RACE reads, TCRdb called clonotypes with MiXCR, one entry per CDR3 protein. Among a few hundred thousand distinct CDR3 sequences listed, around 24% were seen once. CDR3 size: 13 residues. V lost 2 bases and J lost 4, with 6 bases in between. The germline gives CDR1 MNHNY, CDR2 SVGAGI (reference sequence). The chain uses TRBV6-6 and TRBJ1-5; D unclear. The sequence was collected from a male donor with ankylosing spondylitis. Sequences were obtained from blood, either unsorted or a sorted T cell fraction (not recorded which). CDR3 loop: CASSYRENQPQHF. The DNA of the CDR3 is TGTGCCAGCAGTTACAGGGAAAATCAGCCCCAGCATTTT.